The entry below gives a single T cell receptor beta chain sequence along with its context. Trimming removed 2 bases from V and 9 bases from J, with 7 bases in between. This CDR3 is built from 11 residues. The V gene's germline CDR1 is MNHNS and CDR2 SASEGT. Measured with immunoSEQ multiplex PCR; TCRdb has only the in-frame clones, and not every one. The data contain about 140,000 clones, more than 70% of them singletons. This specimen belongs to a study of T cell responses to AZD1222 COVID-19 vaccine. Sequencing used peripheral blood, obtained 28 days after the second AZD1222 dose. The chain recombines TRBV6-1 with TRBJ1-1; D ambiguous. This clonotype was obtained from an adult who received the AZD1222 COVID-19 vaccine. CDR3 amino acids: CASSERAQAFF. The CDR3 bases are TGTGCCAGCAGTGAAAGGGCCCAAGCTTTCTTT.